This T cell receptor (beta chain) was captured by sequencing in a study of blood T cell repertoires in COVID-19. In the study overall: The cDNA or gDNA used as material had been derived from T cells, B-cell-depleted T cells, or PBMCs.

The V gene's germline CDR1 is LNHDA and CDR2 SQIVND (reference sequence). The CDR3 sequence is 16 residues long. V dropped 10 bases and J dropped 2 bases, with 22 bases sitting between them. Original processing methods: Estimates of nucleated cell counts were drawn from the amplification of reference gene primers. Repertoires were generated with immunoSEQ multiplex PCR, while TCRdb's copy carries only in-frame clones and drops some. Clone size and V and J calls were adopted from that table, with D and trimming inferred from the DNA. Of about 98,000 clones listed, about 80% are singletons. Sequencing was carried out using peripheral blood. The chain links TRBV19 to TRBJ2-3, with D perhaps TRBD2 (6 bases). The clonotype was recovered from a man between 65 and 79 years old with acute or convalescent COVID-19. CDR3 sequence (DNA): TGTGCCACTAGAGGTCAATTAGGGACTTACACAGATACGCAGTATTTT. Translating gives CATRGQLGTYTDTQYF.